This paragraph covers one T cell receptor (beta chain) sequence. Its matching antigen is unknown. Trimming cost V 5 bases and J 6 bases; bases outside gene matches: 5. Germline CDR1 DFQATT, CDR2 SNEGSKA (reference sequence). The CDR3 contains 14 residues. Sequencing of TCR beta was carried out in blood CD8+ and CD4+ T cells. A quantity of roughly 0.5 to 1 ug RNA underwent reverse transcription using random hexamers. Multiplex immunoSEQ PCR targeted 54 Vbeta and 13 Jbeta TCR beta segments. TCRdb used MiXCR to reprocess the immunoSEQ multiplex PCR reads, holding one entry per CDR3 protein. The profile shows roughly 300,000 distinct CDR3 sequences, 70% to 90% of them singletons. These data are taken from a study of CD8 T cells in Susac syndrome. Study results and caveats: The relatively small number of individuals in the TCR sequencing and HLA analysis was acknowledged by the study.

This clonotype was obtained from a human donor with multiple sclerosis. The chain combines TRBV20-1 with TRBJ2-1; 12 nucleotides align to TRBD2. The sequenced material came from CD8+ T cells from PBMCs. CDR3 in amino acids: CSALAGGPINEQFF. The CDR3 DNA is TGCAGTGCTCTAGCGGGAGGGCCTATCAATGAGCAGTTCTTC.